Shown below are 29 T cell receptor beta chains from a single sample sequenced in a study of shared clonotypes between healthy human individuals. TCRdb's table, derived via immunoSEQ multiplex PCR, lists solely in-frame clones and lacks some. The data hold roughly 1,000,000 clones, with approximately 80% observed a single time. Input material: memory CD4+ T cells from PBMCs. Regarding subset: CD45RA-negative fraction. The receptors were gathered from a man younger than 30 in good health. Some clones in this sample may be carry-over from other donors' samples.

V gene TRBV5-6 combines with J gene TRBJ2-1, with D tentatively TRBD2 (6 bases). Germline loops: CDR1 SGHDT, CDR2 YYEEEE. Trimming took off 1 base at V and 4 bases at J, with 24 bases between the two ends. This CDR3 is 19 amino acids long. The DNA for the CDR3 is TGTGCCAGCAGCTTGTTTGTCGGGAGTGTTCCCCTTAATTACAATGAGCAGTTCTTC. It is translated as CASSLFVGSVPLNYNEQFF.

V and J are TRBV6-6 and TRBJ1-5; D call uncertain. CDR3 length equals 14 residues. Germline lookup yields CDR1 MNHNY and CDR2 SVGAGI (reference sequence). Trimming cost V 0 bases and J 7 bases, with 10 bases left between them. The CDR3 nucleotides read TGTGCCAGCAGTTACTCAGTAAATCTACAGCCCCAGCATTTT. It is translated as CASSYSVNLQPQHF.

J is TRBJ1-2 and V is TRBV20-1; D call uncertain. CDR1 and CDR2 (germline): DFQATT, SNEGSKA (reference sequence). CDR3 length: 11 amino acids. V shed 5 bases and J shed 10 bases, with 14 bases lying between them. The CDR3 reads CSARDGGIYTF. The CDR3 DNA reads as TGCAGTGCTCGCGACGGAGGTATCTACACCTTC.

Turning to this clone: At the DNA level, this CDR3 is encoded by other sequences in the same sample as well. The rearrangement links TRBV5-1 to TRBJ2-2; D not certain. This CDR3 has 15 amino acids. The germline gives CDR1 SGHRS, CDR2 YFSETQ. V was clipped by 0 bases and J by 1 base, with 7 bases between them. The CDR3 sequence: CASSLAGLNTGELFF. CDR3 DNA sequence: TGCGCCAGCAGCTTGGCCGGGCTGAACACCGGGGAGCTGTTTTTT.

About this clone itself: The sample contains more than one DNA sequence encoding this CDR3. The V call is TRBV28, the J call TRBJ2-1; D is possibly TRBD2 (5 bases). Trimming cost V 6 bases and J 0 bases, with 15 bases left between them. This CDR3 has 16 residues. Germline V gene lookup returns CDR1 MDHEN and CDR2 SYDVKM. The CDR3 sequence: CASRGLAPSSYNEQFF. CDR3 nucleotides: TGTGCCAGCAGGGGATTAGCGCCGAGCTCCTACAATGAGCAGTTCTTC.

The count of this clone is one. The gene calls are TRBV7-9 and TRBJ2-6; D remains ambiguous. The CDR3 has 17 amino acids. Germline-derived CDR1 and CDR2 are SEHNR and FQNEAQ (reference sequence). Trimming removed 2 bases at V and 0 bases at J, with 11 bases between. The CDR3 here is CASSLMGGSSGANVLTF. CDR3 nucleotide sequence: TGTGCCAGCAGCTTAATGGGTGGATCCTCTGGGGCCAACGTCCTGACTTTC.

The rearrangement uses TRBV25-1 and TRBJ1-3, with TRBD1 matching 8 bases. The germline gives CDR1 MGHDK, CDR2 SYGVNS. The CDR3 length is 14 residues. Trimming removed 6 bases from V and 2 bases from J; junction bases left unmatched: 3. CDR3 DNA: TGTGCCAGCAGGCGGACAGGGACTGGAAACACCATATATTTT. As protein: CASRRTGTGNTIYF.

The CDR3 spells CASSVKWGGPGRPHEQYF. CDR3 DNA sequence: TGTGCCAGCAGCGTTAAGTGGGGGGGCCCCGGCAGGCCCCACGAGCAGTACTTC. The chain recombines TRBV5-4 with TRBJ2-7; D is perhaps TRBD2 (7 bases). The CDR3 consists of 18 residues. Germline loops: CDR1 SGHNT, CDR2 YYREEE (reference sequence). Trimming cost V 4 bases and J 5 bases, with 28 bases left between them.

This clone was seen a single time. The chain joins TRBV20-1 to TRBJ1-1; D is undetermined. V gave up 1 base and J gave up 7 bases, with 7 bases separating them. The CDR3 contains 11 residues. Germline CDR1 and CDR2: DFQATT and SNEGSKA (reference sequence). The DNA of the CDR3 is TGCAGTGCTAGAGTGGTCGTTGAAGCTTTCTTT. Its translation: CSARVVVEAFF.

The chain is built from TRBV15 and TRBJ2-5; maybe TRBD2 (7 bases). This CDR3 has 14 residues. From germline, CDR1 is LNHNV and CDR2 YYDKDF (reference sequence). V was cut by 1 base and J by 6 bases, with 12 bases left in between. For the CDR3, the DNA is TGTGCCACCAGCAGAGGCGGGGGCGCACAGACCCAGTACTTC. This codes for CATSRGGGAQTQYF.

The J gene is TRBJ1-2, the V gene TRBV6-1; TRBD1 is a possible D gene (5 bases). V lost 7 bases, J lost 5 bases, and 11 bases lay in between. The CDR3 has 12 residues. Germline assignment: CDR1 MNHNS and CDR2 SASEGT. The chain's CDR3 is CASNRQRYGYTF. CDR3 sequence (DNA): TGTGCCAGCAATAGACAGCGGTATGGCTACACCTTC.

This clone has more than one count but fewer than ten. CDR3 nucleotides: TGTGCCAGTAGTAAGGGGACGAGCTATGGCTACACCTTC. Residues: CASSKGTSYGYTF. The chain employs TRBV19 and TRBJ1-2; D perhaps matches TRBD1 (5 bases). Germline V lookup: CDR1 LNHDA, CDR2 SQIVND (reference sequence). V was shortened by 4 bases and J by 4 bases, with 10 bases between the two germline ends. This CDR3 region has 13 residues.

The CDR3 here is CASSSQGGSYEQYF. In nucleotides, the CDR3 is TGTGCCAGCAGTTCACAGGGGGGCTCCTACGAGCAGTACTTC. V usage is TRBV2 and J usage is TRBJ2-7; the match to TRBD1 covers 8 bases. V lost 5 bases, J lost 0 bases, and 3 bases stayed unmatched. The CDR3 covers 14 residues. CDR1 is SNHLY, CDR2 FYNNEI, per germline.

V usage is TRBV7-8 and J usage is TRBJ2-1; D uncertain. The CDR3 runs to 11 residues. The V end lost 5 bases, the J end lost 7 bases, and 6 bases lay between the germline ends. CDR1 is SGHVS, CDR2 FQNEAQ, per germline. The DNA of the CDR3 is TGTGCCAGCAGCGCCAAGAATGAGCAGTTCTTC. Its protein product is CASSAKNEQFF.

The J gene is TRBJ2-5, the V gene TRBV4-1; 11 bases are a match to TRBD1. Trimming took 1 base from V and 4 from J; bases not matched to a gene: 5. Germline V gene data show CDR1 as MGHRA and CDR2 as YSYEKL. The CDR3 runs 16 residues. CDR3: CASSQAGTGGLETQYF. In nucleotides, the CDR3 is TGCGCCAGCAGCCAAGCCGGGACAGGGGGGTTAGAGACCCAGTACTTC.

The V and J genes are TRBV30 and TRBJ1-4; TRBD1 is a possible D gene (6 bases). In germline, CDR1 is GTSNPN, CDR2 SVGIG (reference sequence). The CDR3 loop spans 14 amino acids. The V end lost 1 base, the J end lost 8 bases, and 14 bases lay between the germline ends. CDR3 loop: CAWSGRQAREKLFF. In DNA, the CDR3 is TGTGCCTGGAGTGGACGACAGGCTCGAGAAAAACTGTTTTTT.

The chain is built from TRBV5-1 and TRBJ2-3, with D possibly being TRBD1 (5 bases). The CDR3 runs to 14 residues. The germline V and J ends were trimmed by 5 bases and 3 bases, with 13 bases remaining between them. In germline, CDR1 is SGHRS, CDR2 YFSETQ. CDR3 sequence (DNA): TGCGCCAGCAGTTGGCAGGGTGGAACAGATACGCAGTATTTT. Amino acid sequence: CASSWQGGTDTQYF.

This clone was seen more than once but under ten times. The chain has TRBV7-2 and TRBJ2-3; no clear D. CDR1 and CDR2 from the germline V gene are SGHTA and FQGNSA. Trimming removed 2 bases at V and 2 bases at J, with 17 bases between. This CDR3 has 17 residues. As DNA, the CDR3 is TGTGCCAGCAGCTTAAACGGAGTAACCTCCATCACAGATACGCAGTATTTT. Its translation is CASSLNGVTSITDTQYF.

The CDR3 nucleotides are TGTGCCAGCAAAATGGGACGGTCTAGCACAGATACGCAGTATTTT. Encoded protein: CASKMGRSSTDTQYF. The V call is TRBV19, the J call TRBJ2-3; D tentatively reads TRBD1 or TRBD2 (5 bases each). The CDR3 spans 15 residues. CDR1 and CDR2 from the germline V gene are LNHDA and SQIVND (reference sequence). V lost 9 bases and J 0 bases, leaving 16 bases between the germline ends.

The rearrangement uses TRBV6-5 and TRBJ1-1, with TRBD1 matching 7 bases. The CDR3 covers 13 residues. Losses at the gene ends were 6 bases for V and 11 bases for J; bases not matched to a gene: 12. CDR1 MNHEY and CDR2 SVGAGI come from the germline V gene. This CDR3 reads CASRGQLPTKAFF. DNA for the CDR3: TGTGCCAGCAGGGGACAGTTACCTACGAAGGCTTTCTTT.

The rearrangement joins TRBV5-1 to TRBJ1-4, with 8 bases fitting TRBD1. Germline CDR1 reads SGHRS; CDR2 reads YFSETQ. The CDR3 is made up of 14 amino acids. Trimming removed 4 bases from V and 3 bases from J; junction bases left unmatched: 2. The CDR3 DNA follows: TGCGCCAGCAGCCCGGACAGGGCTAATGAAAAACTGTTTTTT. Translating gives CASSPDRANEKLFF.

This chain uses TRBV28 with TRBJ2-2; 11 bases align to TRBD2. Germline CDR1 is MDHEN and CDR2 is SYDVKM. The CDR3 has 16 amino acids. The V gene end was trimmed by 2 bases and the J gene end by 6 bases; junction bases not matched to a gene: 5. DNA of the CDR3: TGTGCCAGCAGTTTAGGCCCTAGCGGGAGGCCCGGGGAGCTGTTTTTT. Its protein product is CASSLGPSGRPGELFF.

The rearrangement links TRBV5-3 to TRBJ1-5; 7 bases are a match to TRBD1. TRBV5-3 is reported as an ORF; its role is uncertain. Trimming cost V 4 bases and J 7 bases; bases outside gene matches: 14. The length of the CDR3 is 16 residues. The CDR3 reads CARSAADRESGQPQHF. In DNA, the CDR3 is TGTGCCAGAAGCGCTGCCGACAGGGAGTCCGGCCAGCCCCAGCATTTT.

This clone has more than one count but fewer than ten. The CDR3, as DNA: TGTGCCAGCAGCACGACTGGGGGCAGCACTGAAGCTTTCTTT. It encodes CASSTTGGSTEAFF. The chain combines TRBV7-3 with TRBJ1-1; the D gene is possibly TRBD1 (6 bases). This CDR3 comprises 14 residues. Germline CDR1 and CDR2: SGHTA and FQGTGA. Trimming took 5 bases from V and 4 from J, leaving 14 bases between them.

This clone was found once. CDR3 in amino acids: CASSKAANTEAFF. Here the CDR3 DNA reads TGTGCCAGTAGTAAGGCGGCGAACACTGAAGCTTTCTTT. The genes are TRBV19 and TRBJ1-1, with D uncertain. Germline V gene lookup returns CDR1 LNHDA and CDR2 SQIVND (reference sequence). The V and J ends lost 4 bases and 1 base respectively, with 7 bases between them. The CDR3 is made up of 13 amino acids. Using reference TRBV19 and TRBJ1-1 for the parts outside the CDR3, the full variable domain is DGGITQSPKYLFRKEGQNVTLSCEQNLNHDAMYWYRQDPGQGLRLIYYSQIVNDFQKGDIAEGYSVSREKKESFPLTVTSAQKNPTAFYLCASSKAANTEAFFGQGTRLTVV.

This clone was observed once. The chain uses TRBV30 and TRBJ1-2; D is perhaps TRBD1 (5 bases). Trimming removed 4 bases from V and 4 bases from J, with 10 bases in between. The germline CDR1 and CDR2 sequences are GTSNPN and SVGIG (reference sequence). The CDR3 spans 12 residues. CDR3 nucleotide sequence: TGTGCCTGGAATCAGGGCAGCTATGGCTACACCTTC. This sequence encodes CAWNQGSYGYTF.

This clone was recorded at least ten times. The genes are TRBV6-6 and TRBJ2-7; 7 bases map to TRBD2. J lost 0 bases, V lost 11 bases, and 7 bases had no gene match. Germline values: CDR1 MNHNY, CDR2 SVGAGI (reference sequence). The CDR3 is made up of 13 amino acids. The CDR3 is CAGRSGPSYEQYF. The CDR3 nucleotides read TGTGCCGGACGTAGCGGGCCCTCCTACGAGCAGTACTTC.

In the case of this clone: Other DNA sequences in this sample translate to the same CDR3. The CDR3 nucleotides read TGCGCCAGCAGCTTCAGCGGGAAAGAGACCCAGTACTTC. This gives the protein CASSFSGKETQYF. V gene TRBV5-1 combines with J gene TRBJ2-5; 7 nucleotides line up with TRBD2. The V and J ends lost 2 bases and 3 bases, in that order; junction bases with no gene match: 1. The germline CDR1 and CDR2 sequences are SGHRS and YFSETQ. The CDR3 loop spans 13 amino acids.

The CDR3 spells CASSLRVDTEAFF. The CDR3 DNA follows: TGTGCCAGCAGCTTACGGGTAGATACTGAAGCTTTCTTT. The chain couples TRBV7-9 to TRBJ1-1; the D is unclear. Per the germline V gene, CDR1 is SEHNR and CDR2 is FQNEAQ (reference sequence). V was shortened by 2 bases and J by 5 bases, with 9 bases between the two germline ends. The CDR3 has 13 residues. The full variable domain, in which reference TRBV7-9 and TRBJ1-1 provide the parts outside the CDR3, is DTGVSQNPRHKITKRGQNVTFRCDPISEHNRLYWYRQTLGQGPEFLTYFQNEAQLEKSRLLSDRFSAERPKGSFSTLEIQRTEQGDSAMYLCASSLRVDTEAFFGQGTRLTVV.